The next 9 T cell receptor beta chains were all read from a single sample in a study of early T cells in non-severe SARS-CoV-2 infection. TCRdb ran MiXCR on the 5' RACE reads and lists one entry per CDR3 protein. The repertoire holds roughly 41,000 distinct CDR3 sequences, with 5% to 6.5% as singletons. The sample here was whole blood, taken at baseline. The source of these receptors is an adult who was a healthcare worker with PCR-confirmed SARS-CoV-2 infection or an uninfected control (not recorded which).

This clonotype was found many times. The chain is built from TRBV20-1 and TRBJ1-3; D gene ambiguous. The V end was cut by 0 bases, the J end by 5 bases, with 8 bases between. CDR1 and CDR2 (germline): DFQATT, SNEGSKA (reference sequence). The CDR3 is 13 residues long. CDR3 loop: CSARDIDRNTIYF. The CDR3 DNA follows: TGCAGTGCTAGAGACATAGACAGAAACACCATATATTTT.

There are many counts of this clonotype. The chain combines TRBV6-4 with TRBJ1-5; perhaps TRBD1 as D (6 bases). Trimming cost V 3 bases and J 0 bases, with 6 bases left between them. The CDR3 consists of 14 residues. Germline assignment: CDR1 MRHNA and CDR2 SNTAGT. CDR3 DNA sequence: TGTGCCAGCAGTGAGGGACATAGCAATCAGCCCCAGCATTTT. Amino acid sequence: CASSEGHSNQPQHF.

In this sample, this clonotype turned up many times. The chain uses TRBV3-1 and TRBJ2-1; 8 positions match TRBD2. Germline-derived CDR1 and CDR2 are LGHDT and YNNKEL (reference sequence). The CDR3 spans 17 residues. V shed 4 bases, J shed 2 bases, and the junction held 10 bases outside the gene matches. The CDR3 DNA is TGTGCCAGCAGCCCGCATACTAGCGGAAAAGCCTACAATGAGCAGTTCTTC. Encoded protein: CASSPHTSGKAYNEQFF.

Ten or more counts support this clonotype. The V call is TRBV28, the J call TRBJ2-1, with D maybe TRBD2 (5 bases). The CDR3 consists of 12 residues. Germline CDR1 reads MDHEN; CDR2 reads SYDVKM. The V end lost 6 bases, the J end lost 8 bases, and 11 bases lay between the germline ends. CDR3 protein: CASSPFSDEQFF. Written as DNA, the CDR3 is TGTGCCAGCAGCCCATTTAGCGATGAGCAGTTCTTC. Drawing the rest from reference TRBV28 and TRBJ2-1, the complete variable domain is DVKVTQSSRYLVKRTGEKVFLECVQDMDHENMFWYRQDPGLGLRLIYFSYDVKMKEKGDIPEGYSVSREKKERFSLILESASTNQTSMYLCASSPFSDEQFFGPGTRLTVL.

The chain is built from TRBV27 and TRBJ2-1, with D unresolved. Looked up from germline, CDR1 is MNHEY and CDR2 is SMNVEV (reference sequence). The CDR3 has 15 amino acids. Trimming took off 4 bases at V and 0 bases at J, with 10 bases between the two ends. In nucleotides, the CDR3 is TGTGCCAGCAGTTCTATCTTGAGCTCCTACAATGAGCAGTTCTTC. As protein: CASSSILSSYNEQFF.

This clonotype was picked up many times. This chain uses TRBV29-1 with TRBJ2-7, with D possibly matching TRBD1 (6 bases). Trimming removed 7 bases from V and 2 bases from J, with 18 bases in between. This CDR3 has 14 residues. Per the germline V gene, CDR1 is SQVTM and CDR2 is ANQGSEA. The CDR3 DNA reads TGCAGCGCCCGAACAGGGTTGGGGACCTACGAGCAGTACTTC. Translated: CSARTGLGTYEQYF.

Concerning this clonotype: This sequence may be a read error, since a much larger clone differs from it by one base. This chain uses TRBV5-4 with TRBJ1-4; D unclear. The germline gives CDR1 SGHNT, CDR2 YYREEE (reference sequence). The germline V and J ends were trimmed by 5 bases and 4 bases, with 12 bases remaining between them. The CDR3 sequence is 14 residues long. CDR3 region: CASSTHEGNEKLFF. The CDR3 coding sequence is TGTGCCAGCAGTACCCATGAGGGTAATGAAAAACTGTTTTTT.

At least ten counts were recorded for this clonotype. The rearrangement links TRBV29-1 to TRBJ1-1; no firm D call. Germline V CDR1 and CDR2: SQVTM, ANQGSEA. The CDR3 contains 13 residues. Trimming took off 4 bases at V and 5 bases at J, with 14 bases between the two ends. Here the CDR3 DNA reads TGCAGCGTTGGGGCCCACGGAGGGACTGAAGCTTTCTTT. Protein sequence: CSVGAHGGTEAFF.

Ten or more counts support this clonotype. V is TRBV10-3 and J is TRBJ2-1; D unclear. Germline lookup yields CDR1 ENHRY and CDR2 SYGVKD. The CDR3 runs to 14 residues. V lost 4 bases and J 5 bases, leaving 12 bases between the germline ends. CDR3 amino acids: CAISGAYQNNEQFF. The CDR3 region has the DNA TGTGCCATCAGTGGCGCCTACCAGAACAATGAGCAGTTCTTC.